These 12 T cell receptor beta chains originate from one sample sequenced in a study of blood T cell repertoires in COVID-19. The method was immunoSEQ multiplex PCR; TCRdb's version includes in-frame clones alone and lacks a portion of them. This sample has about 200,000 clones, with around four fifths found just once. The sequencing sample was made of peripheral blood. The receptors were gathered from a man aged 60 to 69 with COVID-19, enrolled during active disease.

This clone has a single count. CDR3 nucleotides: TGTGCCAGCACCGGACAGGGTGACGAGACCCAGTACTTC. This gives the protein CASTGQGDETQYF. This chain joins TRBV5-4 and TRBJ2-5, with 8 positions matching TRBD1. This CDR3 spans 13 amino acids. Per the germline V gene, CDR1 is SGHNT and CDR2 is YYREEE (reference sequence). With V trimmed by 6 bases and J by 5 bases, 6 bases remained unmatched. The complete variable domain, with remaining parts taken from reference TRBV5-4 and TRBJ2-5, reads ETGVTQSPTHLIKTRGQQVTLRCSSQSGHNTVSWYQQALGQGPQFIFQYYREEENGRGNFPPRFSGLQFPNYSSELNVNALELDDSALYLCASTGQGDETQYFGPGTRLLVL.

The CDR3 region has the DNA TGTGCCAGCAGTTTTGAATTAGCGGGGCTATCCTACGAGCAGTACTTC. The encoded protein is CASSFELAGLSYEQYF. The genes are TRBV28 and TRBJ2-7, with 8 bases identical to TRBD2. V lost 3 bases to trimming and J lost 1 base; unmatched junction nucleotides: 8. This CDR3 has 16 amino acids. Germline lookup yields CDR1 MDHEN and CDR2 SYDVKM.

The chain employs TRBV5-5 and TRBJ1-5; 9 bases agree with TRBD1. The CDR3 has 15 amino acids. The V and J ends lost 0 bases and 7 bases, in that order; junction bases with no gene match: 5. The germline V gene has CDR1 SGHKS and CDR2 YYEKEE (reference sequence). CDR3 amino acids: CASSLVGQGDQPQHF. The CDR3 nucleotides are TGTGCCAGCAGCTTGGTGGGACAGGGCGACCAGCCCCAGCATTTT.

The gene calls are TRBV7-6 and TRBJ1-1; D uncertain. The CDR3 has 15 amino acids. Germline V CDR1 and CDR2: SGHVS, FNYEAQ. The V gene lost 4 bases and the J gene lost 3 bases, with 15 bases spanning the gap. The CDR3 DNA sequence: TGTGCCAGCAGCTCTCGAGAGGGCCGTTACACTGAAGCTTTCTTT. As protein: CASSSREGRYTEAFF. Complete variable domain (other parts from reference TRBV7-6 and TRBJ1-1): GAGVSQSPRYKVTKRGQDVALRCDPISGHVSLYWYRQALGQGPEFLTYFNYEAQQDKSGLPNDRFSAERPEGSISTLTIQRTEQRDSAMYRCASSSREGRYTEAFFGQGTRLTVV.

The DNA of the CDR3 is TGTGCCAGCATCCCGGGACAGGGGCGAAACACCATATATTTT. It is translated as CASIPGQGRNTIYF. The chain combines TRBV28 with TRBJ1-3; 10 bases are shared with TRBD1. With V trimmed by 7 bases and J by 5 bases, 5 bases remained unmatched. Per germline, CDR1 MDHEN and CDR2 SYDVKM. The CDR3 length is 14 residues.

The chain combines TRBV5-4 with TRBJ1-1; the match to TRBD1 covers 12 bases. Germline lookup yields CDR1 SGHNT and CDR2 YYREEE (reference sequence). The CDR3 totals 15 residues. V shed 4 bases and J 5 bases; nucleotides not matched to a gene: 6. The CDR3 is CASSVPGQGATEAFF. CDR3 DNA sequence: TGTGCCAGCAGCGTTCCGGGACAGGGGGCGACTGAAGCTTTCTTT.

This chain uses TRBV19 with TRBJ1-5, with D maybe TRBD1 (6 bases). V shed 3 bases and J shed 4 bases, with 13 bases lying between them. CDR3 length: 15 residues. Germline loops: CDR1 LNHDA, CDR2 SQIVND (reference sequence). CDR3 DNA: TGTGCCAGTAGTATGAACAGGGATGGGAATCAGCCCCAGCATTTT. It translates to CASSMNRDGNQPQHF.

This chain uses TRBV30 with TRBJ1-2; D not certain. The CDR3 consists of 11 residues. Trimming took 6 bases from V and 8 from J, leaving 13 bases between them. Germline CDR1 reads GTSNPN; CDR2 reads SVGIG (reference sequence). The CDR3 bases are TGTGCCTGTCCCTATCGACACGGCTACACCTTC. Protein product: CACPYRHGYTF.

The chain employs TRBV5-1 and TRBJ2-3, with TRBD1 matching over 8 bases. The V and J ends lost 4 bases and 0 bases, in that order; junction bases with no gene match: 10. The CDR3 is 17 residues long. Germline CDR1 SGHRS, CDR2 YFSETQ. CDR3: CASSQGTGDTSTDTQYF. The CDR3 nucleotides read TGCGCCAGCAGCCAGGGGACAGGAGATACAAGCACAGATACGCAGTATTTT.

The chain has TRBV5-1 and TRBJ1-4; tentative D call: TRBD1 (6 bases). Germline V gene sequence: CDR1 SGHRS, CDR2 YFSETQ. Trimming took 0 bases from V and 4 from J, leaving 7 bases between them. The CDR3 consists of 14 residues. CDR3 in amino acids: CASSLEGVNEKLFF. The CDR3, as DNA: TGCGCCAGCAGCTTGGAGGGGGTTAATGAAAAACTGTTTTTT.

This clone was seen only a few times. The rearrangement links TRBV6-6 to TRBJ2-1, with 9 bases aligning to TRBD2. The germline V gene has CDR1 MNHNY and CDR2 SVGAGI (reference sequence). V trimming: 5 bases; J trimming: 6 bases; junction bases outside the gene matches: 8. The CDR3 runs to 15 residues. DNA for the CDR3: TGTGCCAGCAGTCGATCTAGCGGGGAACCCAATGAGCAGTTCTTC. It is translated as CASSRSSGEPNEQFF.

V gene TRBV18 combines with J gene TRBJ2-1; a possible D gene is TRBD2 (6 bases). Trimming took 8 bases from V and 3 from J, leaving 14 bases between them. Germline assignment: CDR1 KGHSH and CDR2 LQKENI. The length of the CDR3 is 14 residues. The CDR3 is CASLGLEGYNEQFF. DNA for the CDR3: TGTGCCAGCCTCGGACTGGAGGGCTACAATGAGCAGTTCTTC.